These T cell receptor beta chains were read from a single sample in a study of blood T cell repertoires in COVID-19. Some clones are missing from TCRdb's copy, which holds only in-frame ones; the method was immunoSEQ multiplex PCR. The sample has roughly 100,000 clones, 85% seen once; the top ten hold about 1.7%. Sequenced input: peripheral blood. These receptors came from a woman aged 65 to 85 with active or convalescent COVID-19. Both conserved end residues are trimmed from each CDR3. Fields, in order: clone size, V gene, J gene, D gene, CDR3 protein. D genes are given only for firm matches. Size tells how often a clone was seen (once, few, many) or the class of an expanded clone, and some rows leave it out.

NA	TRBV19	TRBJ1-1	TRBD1	ASSIGTGGMNTEAF
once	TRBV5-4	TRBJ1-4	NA	ASSPGDEKLF
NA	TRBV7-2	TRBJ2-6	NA	ASAVSGGANVLT
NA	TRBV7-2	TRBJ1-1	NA	ASSKTGQGLGTEAF
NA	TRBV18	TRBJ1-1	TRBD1	ASSPPGQGAFTEAF
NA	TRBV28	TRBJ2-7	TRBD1	ASRLDRGRYEQY
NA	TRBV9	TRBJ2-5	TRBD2	ASSVGAAGGRETQY
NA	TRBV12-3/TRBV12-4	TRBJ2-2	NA	ASSLRVGELF
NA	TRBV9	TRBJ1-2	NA	ASTRGEDGYT
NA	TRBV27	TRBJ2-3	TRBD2	ASSLSGGGALDTQY
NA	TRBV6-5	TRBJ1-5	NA	ASSQGLLNQPQH
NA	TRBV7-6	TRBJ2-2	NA	ASSLENPGANGELF
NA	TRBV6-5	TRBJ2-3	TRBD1	ASSSPRTGADTQY
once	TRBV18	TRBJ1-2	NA	ASSPPSRGRGYT
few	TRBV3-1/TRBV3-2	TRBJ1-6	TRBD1	ASSQGTVMENSPLH
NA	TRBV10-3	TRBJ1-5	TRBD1	AISEFGTGGLDQPQH
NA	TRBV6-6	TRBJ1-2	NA	ASSPGSSSYGYT
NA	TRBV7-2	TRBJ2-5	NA	ASSSQGVGETQY
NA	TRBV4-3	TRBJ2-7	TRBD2	ASSQYHGGRAGEQY
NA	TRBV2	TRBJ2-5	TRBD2	ASSEARGGPETQY
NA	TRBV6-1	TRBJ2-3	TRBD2	ASSEGSGDSTDTQY
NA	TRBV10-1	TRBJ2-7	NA	AGPYRALYEQY
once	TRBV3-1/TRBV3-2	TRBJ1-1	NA	ASSQGGLLNTEAF
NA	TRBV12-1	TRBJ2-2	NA	ASSFSLDRSGSGELF
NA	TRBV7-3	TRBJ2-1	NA	ASSRLADEQF
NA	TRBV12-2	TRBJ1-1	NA	ASRLVQGDLNTEAF
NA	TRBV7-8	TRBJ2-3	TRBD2	ASSQQRGGLDTQY
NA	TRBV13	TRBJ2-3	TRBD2	ASSPTGLAGSTDTQY
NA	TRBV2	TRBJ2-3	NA	ASSGRLTDTQY
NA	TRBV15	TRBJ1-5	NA	ATRGEDSNQPQH
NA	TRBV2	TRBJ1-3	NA	ASSPEISGNTIY
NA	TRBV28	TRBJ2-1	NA	ASSLGTSEQF
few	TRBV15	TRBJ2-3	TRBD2	ATSRRSSGYADTQY
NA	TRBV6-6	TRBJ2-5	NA	AIGLSRPDQETQY
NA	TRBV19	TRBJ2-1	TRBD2	ASSLAGGPYNEQF
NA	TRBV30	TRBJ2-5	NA	AWSPRASETQY
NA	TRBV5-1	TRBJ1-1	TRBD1	ASSLARGRSENTEAF
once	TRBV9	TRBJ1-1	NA	ASSVAAQGSPEAF
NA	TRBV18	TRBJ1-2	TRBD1	ASSRRQGNYGYT
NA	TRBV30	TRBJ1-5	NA	AWSVYRGSNQPQH